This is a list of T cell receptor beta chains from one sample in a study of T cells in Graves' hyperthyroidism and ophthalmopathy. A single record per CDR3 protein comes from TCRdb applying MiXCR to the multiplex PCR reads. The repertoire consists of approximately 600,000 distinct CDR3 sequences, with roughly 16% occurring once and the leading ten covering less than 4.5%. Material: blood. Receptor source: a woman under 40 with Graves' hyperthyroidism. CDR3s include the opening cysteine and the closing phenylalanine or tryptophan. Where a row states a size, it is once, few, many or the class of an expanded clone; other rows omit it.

CDR3: CAWAMGGGSETQYF
V: TRBV30
length: 14
size: many

CDR3: CASRGGGDEQYF
V: TRBV12-3/TRBV12-4
length: 12
size: many

CDR3: CATCYHLSDRFYNEQFF
V: TRBV6-1
length: 17
size: many

CDR3: CASSLEETGTRNIQYF
V: TRBV28
length: 16
size: few

CDR3: CASSYSRSNQPQHF
V: TRBV6-2/TRBV6-3
length: 14
size: many

CDR3: CASSLEVGRDEQFF
V: TRBV5-1
length: 14
size: .

CDR3: CASRGAVTYYEQYF
V: TRBV5-1
length: 14
size: .

CDR3: CASRSRDRVTDTQYF
V: TRBV6-4
length: 15
size: few

CDR3: CSVNRGNGYTF
V: TRBV20-1
length: 11
size: .

CDR3: CASRQGDGANVLTF
V: TRBV6-2/TRBV6-3
length: 14
size: few

CDR3: CSARIGTSGQETQYF
V: TRBV20-1
length: 15
size: .

CDR3: CASSMGSRTSGQPQHF
V: TRBV18
length: 16
size: .

CDR3: CAWSGLGLSKDNEQFF
V: TRBV30
length: 16
size: many

CDR3: CASSTPNGRTEAFF
V: TRBV19
length: 14
size: few

CDR3: CASPDRGLGNEQFF
V: TRBV28
length: 14
size: many

CDR3: CASSPQGDEAFF
V: TRBV11-2
length: 12
size: many

CDR3: CASSIRATIYEQYF
V: TRBV6-1
length: 14
size: many

CDR3: CASSLEDGSYEQYF
V: TRBV27
length: 14
size: many

CDR3: CASSPGTGENEQFF
V: TRBV5-1
length: 14
size: .

CDR3: CSARGWIGGYEQYF
V: TRBV20-1
length: 14
size: few

CDR3: CASSSATSTDTQYF
V: TRBV19
length: 14
size: .

CDR3: CASSSAGSIDTQYF
V: TRBV7-2
length: 14
size: many

CDR3: CASNPPPGTGIRNTEAFF
V: TRBV28
length: 18
size: .

CDR3: CASSRWLRATSTDTQYF
V: TRBV19
length: 17
size: .

CDR3: CSAQGGSYEQYF
V: TRBV20-1
length: 12
size: .

CDR3: CASSIFLAGGNEQFF
V: TRBV19
length: 15
size: .

CDR3: CAVTSGQDYTGELFF
V: TRBV19
length: 15
size: .

CDR3: CASSLVGGLAANYNEQFF
V: TRBV5-1
length: 18
size: .

CDR3: CASSDSGHNEQFF
V: TRBV6-4
length: 13
size: many

CDR3: CASSEFNGDEQFF
V: TRBV2
length: 13
size: many

CDR3: CASSGWRSNSYEQYF
V: TRBV3-2
length: 15
size: .

CDR3: CASSLMVSNTEAFF
V: TRBV27
length: 14
size: many

CDR3: CASSYPGLVGSYEQYF
V: TRBV6-2/TRBV6-3
length: 16
size: many

CDR3: CATSVDRGSDTQYF
V: TRBV15
length: 14
size: .

CDR3: CASTRAATNEKLFF
V: TRBV2
length: 14
size: many

CDR3: CASSTGTSLGYTF
V: TRBV6-1
length: 13
size: .

CDR3: CASSNGLAGSTTQYF
V: TRBV12-3/TRBV12-4
length: 15
size: many

CDR3: CASSQEFGGVRPSPLHF
V: TRBV4-1
length: 17
size: .

CDR3: CASSELGTGPYNEQFF
V: TRBV25-1
length: 16
size: few

CDR3: CASREGEHYEQYF
V: TRBV13
length: 13
size: many

CDR3: CASRRRQGANTGELFF
V: TRBV3-1
length: 16
size: many

CDR3: CASSRLGGGGNTIYF
V: TRBV4-2
length: 15
size: .